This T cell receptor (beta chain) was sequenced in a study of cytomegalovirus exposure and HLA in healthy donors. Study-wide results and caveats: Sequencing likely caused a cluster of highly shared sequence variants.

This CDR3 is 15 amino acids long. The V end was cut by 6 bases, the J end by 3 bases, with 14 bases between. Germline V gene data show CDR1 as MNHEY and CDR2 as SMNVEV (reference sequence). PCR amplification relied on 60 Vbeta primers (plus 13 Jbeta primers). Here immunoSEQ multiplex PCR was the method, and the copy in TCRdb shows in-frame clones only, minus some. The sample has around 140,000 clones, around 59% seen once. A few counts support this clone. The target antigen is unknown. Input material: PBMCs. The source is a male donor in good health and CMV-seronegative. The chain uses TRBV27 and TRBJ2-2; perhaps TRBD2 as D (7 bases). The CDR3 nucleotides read TGTGCCAGCAGCCAGGACAGCGGGGACACCGGGGAGCTGTTTTTT. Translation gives CASSQDSGDTGELFF.